These 8 T cell receptor beta chains originate from one sample sequenced in a study of blood T cell repertoires in COVID-19. Method: immunoSEQ multiplex PCR; TCRdb's copy keeps in-frame clones and lacks some. This table has 270,000 or so clones, approximately 87% appearing once. The sample consisted of peripheral blood. The receptors were sampled from a human donor in a cohort sampled during active COVID-19.

This clone has just a few counts. The chain carries TRBV24-1 and TRBJ2-2; 8 bases align to TRBD1. The CDR3 has 16 residues. Germline V CDR1 and CDR2: KGHDR, SFDVKD. The J segment lost 8 bases and the V segment lost 4 bases, leaving 11 bases of the junction unmatched. The CDR3 loop is CATSETTPGGWGELFF. Here the CDR3 DNA reads TGTGCCACCAGTGAAACAACGCCAGGGGGCTGGGGGGAGCTGTTTTTT.

This rearrangement joins TRBV19 to TRBJ2-5; 11 bases agree with TRBD1. Trimming at V came to 5 bases and at J to 1 base, leaving 6 bases not matched to a gene. Germline V gene sequence: CDR1 LNHDA, CDR2 SQIVND (reference sequence). CDR3 size: 16 residues. The DNA of the CDR3 is TGTGCCAGTAGTGTCGCCGGGACAGGGGGCCAAGAGACCCAGTACTTC. Its translation: CASSVAGTGGQETQYF. The whole variable domain, filled in from reference TRBV19 and TRBJ2-5, reads DGGITQSPKYLFRKEGQNVTLSCEQNLNHDAMYWYRQDPGQGLRLIYYSQIVNDFQKGDIAEGYSVSREKKESFPLTVTSAQKNPTAFYLCASSVAGTGGQETQYFGPGTRLLVL.

The genes are TRBV28 and TRBJ1-1; D perhaps matches TRBD1 (5 bases). Trimming removed 5 bases at V and 1 base at J, with 11 bases between. Looked up from germline, CDR1 is MDHEN and CDR2 is SYDVKM. CDR3 length: 14 residues. Here the CDR3 reads CASSVRVRNTEAFF. The DNA of the CDR3 is TGTGCCAGCAGTGTCAGGGTGAGGAACACTGAAGCTTTCTTT.

This rearrangement joins TRBV6-2 or TRBV6-3 to TRBJ2-5, with 7 bases that match TRBD2. V gave up 0 bases and J gave up 7 bases; unmatched junction bases: 14. CDR3 size: 17 residues. Germline V gene lookup returns CDR1 MNHEY and CDR2 SVGEGT. The CDR3 sequence: CASSYSRPSGASPTQYF. The CDR3 DNA follows: TGTGCCAGCAGTTACTCGAGGCCGAGCGGGGCCTCCCCGACCCAGTACTTC.

This sequence joins TRBV27 and TRBJ1-6; D possibly corresponds to TRBD1 (5 bases). This CDR3 spans 14 amino acids. The ends were cut back, 6 bases at V and 4 bases at J, with 10 bases in the middle. Germline V gene data show CDR1 as MNHEY and CDR2 as SMNVEV (reference sequence). The CDR3 region is CASRPDRYNSPLHF. The CDR3, as DNA: TGTGCCAGCAGACCCGACAGATATAATTCACCCCTCCACTTT.

The chain couples TRBV6-5 to TRBJ2-5, with a weak D call TRBD1 (6 bases). CDR3 length: 13 residues. Germline CDR1 MNHEY, CDR2 SVGAGI. Trimming removed 6 bases at V and 3 bases at J, with 11 bases between. As DNA, the CDR3 is TGTGCCAGCAGACCTCCAGGGGAAGAGACCCAGTACTTC. Residues: CASRPPGEETQYF.

V is TRBV4-1 and J is TRBJ2-2; D remains ambiguous. The germline CDR1 and CDR2 sequences are MGHRA and YSYEKL. V lost 0 bases, J lost 8 bases, and 7 bases lay in between. This CDR3 region has 13 residues. The CDR3 here is CASSQEYGGELFF. CDR3 sequence (DNA): TGCGCCAGCAGCCAAGAATACGGGGGGGAGCTGTTTTTT.

The V and J genes are TRBV18 and TRBJ1-1; TRBD1 agrees at 9 bases. Germline V gene sequence: CDR1 KGHSH, CDR2 LQKENI. The CDR3 contains 14 residues. Unmatched junction bases numbered 2, after V lost 2 bases and J lost 4 bases. The CDR3: CASSPGTGSTEAFF. DNA of the CDR3: TGTGCCAGCTCACCAGGGACAGGGAGCACTGAAGCTTTCTTT.